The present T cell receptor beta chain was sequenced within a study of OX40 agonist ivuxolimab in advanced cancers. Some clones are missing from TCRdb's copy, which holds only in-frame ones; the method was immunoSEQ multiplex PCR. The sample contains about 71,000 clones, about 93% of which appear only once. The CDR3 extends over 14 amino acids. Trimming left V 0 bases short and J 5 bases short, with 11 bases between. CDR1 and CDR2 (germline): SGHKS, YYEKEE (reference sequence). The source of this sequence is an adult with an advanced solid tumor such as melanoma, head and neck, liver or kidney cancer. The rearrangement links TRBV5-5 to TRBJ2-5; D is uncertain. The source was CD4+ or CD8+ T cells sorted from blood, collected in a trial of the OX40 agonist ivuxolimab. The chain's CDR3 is CASSLGMGMETQYF. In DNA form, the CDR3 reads TGTGCCAGCAGCTTGGGGATGGGGATGGAGACCCAGTACTTC.